One sample yielded the 8 T cell receptor beta chains listed below, sequenced in a study of shared clonotypes between healthy human individuals. Terminally differentiated effector memory CD45RA+ cells were excluded by CCR7 positive selection of CD45RO-negative cells. The method was immunoSEQ multiplex PCR; TCRdb's version includes in-frame clones alone and lacks a portion of them. Here the sample spans about 2 million clones, about 95% being singletons. The specimen was naive CD8+ T cells sorted from blood. These TCRs come from a man aged 18 to 29 in good health.

The chain carries TRBV4-3 and TRBJ2-7, with D possibly TRBD1 on 6 matching bases. The V gene's germline CDR1 is LGHNA and CDR2 YSLEER. CDR3 length: 17 residues. V was shortened by 0 bases and J by 3 bases, with 18 bases between the two germline ends. The chain's CDR3 is CASSQEAPGEGFYEQYF. The CDR3 DNA sequence: TGCGCCAGCAGCCAAGAGGCCCCAGGGGAAGGTTTCTACGAGCAGTACTTC.

The count of this clone is one. The chain uses TRBV6-5 and TRBJ1-1; D remains unclear. Trimming took off 2 bases at V and 3 bases at J, with 13 bases between the two ends. Germline V gene sequence: CDR1 MNHEY, CDR2 SVGAGI. There are 15 residues in the CDR3. This CDR3 reads CASSYLRQADTEAFF. DNA of the CDR3: TGTGCCAGCAGTTACCTTCGCCAGGCGGACACTGAAGCTTTCTTT.

CDR3: CASSPSRDQLDTQYF. DNA of the CDR3: TGTGCCAGCTCACCATCCCGGGATCAACTAGATACGCAGTATTTT. The chain recombines TRBV18 with TRBJ2-3; D might be TRBD2 (5 bases). The CDR3 contains 15 residues. Germline assignment: CDR1 KGHSH and CDR2 LQKENI. Trimming left V 2 bases short and J 5 bases short, with 14 bases between.

The chain links TRBV7-9 to TRBJ2-7; 7 bases fit TRBD1. CDR3 length: 15 amino acids. Germline assignment: CDR1 SEHNR and CDR2 FQNEAQ (reference sequence). The J segment lost 2 bases and the V segment lost 6 bases, leaving 10 bases of the junction unmatched. CDR3 coding DNA: TGTGCCAGCAGTGCTCGGACAGGTGTAACCTACGAGCAGTACTTC. Translation gives CASSARTGVTYEQYF.

The chain employs TRBV11-2 and TRBJ2-5, with 10 bases identical to TRBD2. This CDR3 region has 15 residues. Trimming removed 5 bases from V and 7 bases from J; junction bases left unmatched: 10. Germline CDR1 SGHAT, CDR2 FQNNGV. The CDR3 bases are TGTGCCAGCAGCGATCGCCTAGCGGGGGAGGGGACCCAGTACTTC. This encodes CASSDRLAGEGTQYF. Filled out from reference TRBV11-2 and TRBJ2-5, the complete variable domain reads EAGVAQSPRYKIIEKRQSVAFWCNPISGHATLYWYQQILGQGPKLLIQFQNNGVVDDSQLPKDRFSAERLKGVDSTLKIQPAKLEDSAVYLCASSDRLAGEGTQYFGPGTRLLVL.

This rearrangement joins TRBV6-6 to TRBJ2-1; 8 positions agree with TRBD2. Germline V gives CDR1 MNHNY, CDR2 SVGAGI (reference sequence). The J segment lost 2 bases and the V segment lost 0 bases, leaving 3 bases of the junction unmatched. The CDR3 runs 16 residues. CDR3 in amino acids: CASSYSGSGAYNEQFF. CDR3 in DNA: TGTGCCAGCAGTTACTCGGGTAGCGGGGCCTACAATGAGCAGTTCTTC.

This clone is a singleton in its sample. V is TRBV4-3 and J is TRBJ2-3; D possibly corresponds to TRBD2 (5 bases). The V end lost 0 bases, the J end lost 4 bases, and 14 bases lay between the germline ends. Germline CDR1 is LGHNA and CDR2 is YSLEER. The CDR3 covers 16 residues. The CDR3 nucleotides are TGCGCCAGCAGCCAAGATTTAGGGCTAGCCGCAGATACGCAGTATTTT. Translated: CASSQDLGLAADTQYF.

The V call is TRBV7-9, the J call TRBJ1-2; D gene uncertain. Germline assignment: CDR1 SEHNR and CDR2 FQNEAQ (reference sequence). The CDR3 loop spans 14 amino acids. Trimming removed 1 base at V and 5 bases at J, with 11 bases between. CDR3 amino acids: CASSLEVRDYGYTF. The CDR3 DNA sequence: TGTGCCAGCAGCTTAGAGGTCAGAGATTATGGCTACACCTTC.